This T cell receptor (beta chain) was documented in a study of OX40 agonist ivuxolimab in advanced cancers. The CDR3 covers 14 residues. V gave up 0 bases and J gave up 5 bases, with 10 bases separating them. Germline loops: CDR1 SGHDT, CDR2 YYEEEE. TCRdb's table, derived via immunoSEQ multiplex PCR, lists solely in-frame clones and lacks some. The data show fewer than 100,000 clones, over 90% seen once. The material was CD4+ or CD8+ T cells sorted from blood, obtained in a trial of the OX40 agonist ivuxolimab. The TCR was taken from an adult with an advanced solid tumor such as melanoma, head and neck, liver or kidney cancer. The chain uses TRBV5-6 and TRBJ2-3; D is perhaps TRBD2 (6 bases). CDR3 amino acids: CASSLGLGGDTQYF. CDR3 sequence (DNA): TGTGCCAGCAGCTTGGGCCTGGGGGGAGATACGCAGTATTTT.